What follows are 27 T cell receptor beta chains derived from one specimen sequenced in a study of blood T cell repertoires in COVID-19. Sequenced by immunoSEQ multiplex PCR; TCRdb stores in-frame clones only, minus some. Of 97,000 or so clones in the sample, more than 85% were seen once. The sequencing sample was made of peripheral blood. The receptors derive from a man in his late teens or twenties with acute or convalescent COVID-19.

The chain uses TRBV7-9 and TRBJ1-1; 10 bases agree with TRBD1. Germline CDR1 SEHNR, CDR2 FQNEAQ (reference sequence). V shed 5 bases, J shed 4 bases, and the junction held 4 bases outside the gene matches. The CDR3 contains 14 residues. CDR3 protein: CASSRGTGVTEAFF. In DNA form, the CDR3 reads TGTGCCAGCAGCCGTGGGACAGGGGTCACTGAAGCTTTCTTT.

The gene calls are TRBV19 and TRBJ2-3; 11 bases are a match to TRBD2. CDR3 length: 14 amino acids. Germline-derived CDR1 and CDR2 are LNHDA and SQIVND (reference sequence). The trim removed 8 bases at V and 5 bases at J, leaving 6 bases unmatched. CDR3 bases: TGTGCCAGTTGTACTAGCGGGAGTGGAGATACGCAGTATTTT. Translating gives CASCTSGSGDTQYF.

The CDR3 region is CASSLSLAGSTDTQYF. CDR3 in DNA: TGTGCCAGCAGCTTAAGCCTAGCGGGGTCCACAGATACGCAGTATTTT. The chain joins TRBV11-3 to TRBJ2-3, with 9 bases aligning to TRBD2. The V and J ends lost 2 bases and 2 bases, in that order; junction bases with no gene match: 5. In germline, CDR1 is SGHNT, CDR2 YENEEA. CDR3 length: 16 residues. Full variable domain (outside the CDR3, taken from reference TRBV11-3 and TRBJ2-3): EAGVVQSPRYKIIEKKQPVAFWCNPISGHNTLYWYLQNLGQGPELLIRYENEEAVDDSQLPKDRFSAERLKGVDSTLKIQPAELGDSAVYLCASSLSLAGSTDTQYFGPGTRLTVL.

The CDR3 sequence is CASSLSGGGYEQYF. The CDR3 DNA reads as TGTGCCAGCAGTTTGTCAGGGGGCGGATACGAGCAGTACTTC. The chain joins TRBV27 to TRBJ2-7; 8 bases are shared with TRBD1. V trimming: 3 bases; J trimming: 4 bases; junction bases outside the gene matches: 5. CDR3 length equals 14 residues. The germline V gene encodes CDR1 MNHEY and CDR2 SMNVEV (reference sequence).

In this sample, this clone turned up once. The CDR3 loop is CASSRTLPLQTRNSPLHF. The CDR3 DNA reads as TGTGCCAGTAGTCGAACCCTCCCCCTGCAGACGCGGAATTCACCCCTCCACTTT. The chain carries TRBV19 and TRBJ1-6; D call uncertain. Trimming removed 5 bases at V and 7 bases at J, with 24 bases between. Germline V gene sequence: CDR1 LNHDA, CDR2 SQIVND (reference sequence). CDR3 length: 18 amino acids.

The chain employs TRBV20-1 and TRBJ2-1; D may be TRBD2 (7 bases). The V gene lost 3 bases and the J gene lost 8 bases, with 20 bases spanning the gap. The CDR3 consists of 15 residues. Per germline, CDR1 DFQATT and CDR2 SNEGSKA (reference sequence). The CDR3 DNA is TGCAGTGCTAGTTTGAACGGGGGGCGAGGGGATGAGCAGTTCTTC. As protein: CSASLNGGRGDEQFF.

Here the CDR3 DNA reads TGTGCCAGCAGTGTACAGGGGAGCGTCTTCTACGAGCAGTACTTC. Protein product: CASSVQGSVFYEQYF. This chain joins TRBV27 and TRBJ2-7, with TRBD1 identical over 7 bases. V was pared by 5 bases and J by 3 bases, with 10 bases of the junction left unmatched. Germline loops: CDR1 MNHEY, CDR2 SMNVEV (reference sequence). This CDR3 contains 15 residues.

J is TRBJ1-3 and V is TRBV5-5, with D unresolved. The ends were cut back, 1 base at V and 0 bases at J, with 11 bases in the middle. CDR3 size: 16 residues. Germline V gene lookup returns CDR1 SGHKS and CDR2 YYEKEE (reference sequence). The CDR3 here is CASSLYDIRSGNTIYF. The DNA of the CDR3 is TGTGCCAGCAGCTTGTACGACATCCGCTCTGGAAACACCATATATTTT. The full variable domain, completed using reference TRBV5-5 and TRBJ1-3, is DAGVTQSPTHLIKTRGQQVTLRCSPISGHKSVSWYQQVLGQGPQFIFQYYEKEERGRGNFPDRFSARQFPNYSSELNVNALLLGDSALYLCASSLYDIRSGNTIYFGEGSWLTVV.

This chain uses TRBV4-2 with TRBJ2-7; 9 bases are a match to TRBD2. With 0 bases clipped from V and 0 bases from J, the junction kept 3 bases outside the gene matches. Germline-derived CDR1 and CDR2 are LGHNA and YNFKEQ. This CDR3 is built from 16 residues. CDR3 in DNA: TGTGCCAGCAGCCAAGATATAGCGGGGGCCTCCTACGAGCAGTACTTC. This gives the protein CASSQDIAGASYEQYF.

The chain joins TRBV9 to TRBJ1-6; 7 bases align to TRBD1. CDR1 is SGDLS, CDR2 YYNGEE, per germline. The CDR3 sequence is 15 residues long. V lost 2 bases, J lost 7 bases, and 6 bases stayed unmatched. CDR3 loop: CASSVPGQPNSPLHF. The CDR3, as DNA: TGTGCCAGCAGCGTTCCGGGACAGCCAAATTCACCCCTCCACTTT.

The chain employs TRBV11-2 and TRBJ2-3; D possibly corresponds to TRBD2 (5 bases). The CDR3 sequence is 12 residues long. Germline V CDR1 and CDR2: SGHAT, FQNNGV. Trimming removed 1 base at V and 9 bases at J, with 8 bases between. The CDR3 DNA is TGTGCCAGCAGCTTAGTTTCGGGGACGCAGTATTTT. Protein sequence: CASSLVSGTQYF. The complete variable domain, with remaining parts taken from reference TRBV11-2 and TRBJ2-3, reads EAGVAQSPRYKIIEKRQSVAFWCNPISGHATLYWYQQILGQGPKLLIQFQNNGVVDDSQLPKDRFSAERLKGVDSTLKIQPAKLEDSAVYLCASSLVSGTQYFGPGTRLTVL.

The CDR3 nucleotides are TGTGCCAGCAGGGGGACAGCCTTGAACACTGAAGCTTTCTTT. It encodes CASRGTALNTEAFF. The rearrangement joins TRBV2 to TRBJ1-1, with 7 positions matching TRBD1. V was clipped by 6 bases and J by 0 bases; unmatched bases: 4. This CDR3 is 14 amino acids long. The V gene's germline CDR1 is SNHLY and CDR2 FYNNEI.

Only a few counts were recorded for this clone. V usage is TRBV11-2 and J usage is TRBJ1-2, with D possibly TRBD1 on 6 matching bases. Germline-derived CDR1 and CDR2 are SGHAT and FQNNGV. The CDR3 loop spans 17 amino acids. Trimming took 3 bases from V and 3 from J, leaving 20 bases between them. The CDR3 here is CASSFLRSGGLHYGYTF. The CDR3 bases are TGTGCCAGCAGCTTTCTTCGTTCGGGGGGCCTCCACTATGGCTACACCTTC.

This clone was observed once. The chain couples TRBV11-2 to TRBJ2-7; 8 bases fit TRBD1. V was clipped by 5 bases and J by 4 bases; unmatched bases: 10. The CDR3 has 15 amino acids. Germline loops: CDR1 SGHAT, CDR2 FQNNGV. The DNA for the CDR3 is TGTGCCAGCAGCAGGACAGGGTTGGAGGGGTACGAGCAGTACTTC. Its translation: CASSRTGLEGYEQYF.

On this clone itself: The identical CDR3 is also encoded by other nucleotide sequences in the sample. This chain joins TRBV19 and TRBJ2-5, with D unclear. The V gene's germline CDR1 is LNHDA and CDR2 SQIVND (reference sequence). The CDR3 sequence is 13 residues long. The ends were cut back, 3 bases at V and 2 bases at J, with 7 bases in the middle. CDR3 nucleotide sequence: TGTGCCAGTAGTATCCGCAGGCAAGAGACCCAGTACTTC. This gives the protein CASSIRRQETQYF.

This chain joins TRBV2 and TRBJ1-2, with TRBD1 identical over 7 bases. The CDR3 is 15 amino acids. The germline V gene has CDR1 SNHLY and CDR2 FYNNEI. V was pared by 6 bases and J by 2 bases, with 9 bases of the junction left unmatched. The DNA of the CDR3 is TGTGCCAGCAGGGAGGGGGCAGCCCCAAACTATGGCTACACCTTC. Translated, it gives CASREGAAPNYGYTF.

The chain uses TRBV5-4 and TRBJ2-1, with 8 bases aligning to TRBD1. Looked up from germline, CDR1 is SGHNT and CDR2 is YYREEE (reference sequence). The length of the CDR3 is 14 residues. Trimming removed 4 bases from V and 4 bases from J; junction bases left unmatched: 4. The CDR3 reads CASSQDRAYNEQFF. CDR3 DNA sequence: TGTGCCAGCAGCCAGGACAGGGCGTACAATGAGCAGTTCTTC.

The V call is TRBV12-3 or TRBV12-4, the J call TRBJ2-1; possibly TRBD2 for D (5 bases). V was shortened by 0 bases and J by 10 bases, with 10 bases between the two germline ends. This CDR3 comprises 13 residues. In nucleotides, the CDR3 is TGTGCCAGCAGTTTAGCCTCTCCGGGAGAGCAGTTCTTC. Its protein is CASSLASPGEQFF.

The rearrangement uses TRBV25-1 and TRBJ2-5, with D perhaps matching TRBD1 (6 bases). V was trimmed by 2 bases and J by 5 bases, leaving 18 bases between them. Germline V gene sequence: CDR1 MGHDK, CDR2 SYGVNS. The CDR3 loop spans 16 amino acids. The CDR3 loop is CASSEGVGQGSETQYF. CDR3 DNA: TGTGCCAGCAGTGAAGGGGTCGGGCAGGGGAGCGAGACCCAGTACTTC.

This sequence joins TRBV3-1 (or the pseudogene TRBV3-2) and TRBJ2-3, with D perhaps TRBD2 (6 bases). The CDR3 consists of 16 residues. V lost 0 bases, J lost 2 bases, and 12 bases lay in between. From germline, CDR1 is LGHDT and CDR2 YNNKEL (reference sequence). CDR3 in DNA: TGTGCCAGCAGCCAAGATGCGGGAAGAGTCACAGATACGCAGTATTTT. It translates to CASSQDAGRVTDTQYF.

The DNA for the CDR3 is TGTGCCAGCAGCCCGGGACAGCTCTACTATGGCTACACCTTC. This translates into CASSPGQLYYGYTF. V gene TRBV9 combines with J gene TRBJ1-2; 7 bases are a match to TRBD1. V lost 4 bases and J lost 3; bases outside the gene matches: 6. The CDR3 runs to 14 residues. Germline-derived CDR1 and CDR2 are SGDLS and YYNGEE. The full variable domain, completed using reference TRBV9 and TRBJ1-2, is DSGVTQTPKHLITATGQRVTLRCSPRSGDLSVYWYQQSLDQGLQFLIQYYNGEERAKGNILERFSAQQFPDLHSELNLSSLELGDSALYFCASSPGQLYYGYTFGSGTRLTVV.

The chain is built from TRBV10-1 and TRBJ2-7, with 7 positions matching TRBD2. V gave up 1 base and J gave up 1 base; unmatched junction bases: 7. The CDR3 extends over 16 amino acids. Germline values: CDR1 WNHNN, CDR2 SYGVQD (reference sequence). CDR3 region: CASSELGRESSYEQYF. CDR3 nucleotides: TGCGCCAGCAGTGAGTTAGGGCGGGAGTCATCCTACGAGCAGTACTTC.

V is TRBV30 and J is TRBJ1-1, with D unresolved. V was cut by 4 bases and J by 5 bases, with 14 bases left in between. CDR1 and CDR2 (germline): GTSNPN, SVGIG (reference sequence). This CDR3 contains 13 residues. Here the CDR3 reads CAWTPPVRTEAFF. The CDR3 DNA is TGTGCCTGGACCCCCCCGGTGAGGACTGAAGCTTTCTTT.

The rearrangement uses TRBV7-2 and TRBJ2-1; D perhaps matches TRBD2 (6 bases). Germline loops: CDR1 SGHTA, CDR2 FQGNSA. The ends were cut back, 5 bases at V and 7 bases at J, with 18 bases in the middle. This CDR3 has 15 amino acids. The CDR3 sequence: CASSDGPGTQNEQFF. The CDR3 DNA sequence: TGTGCCAGCAGCGATGGGCCCGGGACTCAGAATGAGCAGTTCTTC.

CDR3 residues: CASGLYAGRKTEAFF. The CDR3 DNA is TGTGCTAGTGGTTTGTACGCAGGGCGGAAGACTGAAGCTTTCTTT. The chain recombines TRBV12-5 with TRBJ1-1; weak D call: TRBD1 (5 bases). The V end was cut by 2 bases, the J end by 5 bases, with 15 bases between. CDR3 length equals 15 residues. The V gene's germline CDR1 is LGHNT and CDR2 FRNRAP. Filled out from reference TRBV12-5 and TRBJ1-1, the complete variable domain reads DARVTQTPRHKVTEMGQEVTMRCQPILGHNTVFWYRQTMMQGLELLAYFRNRAPLDDSGMPKDRFSAEMPDATLATLKIQPSEPRDSAVYFCASGLYAGRKTEAFFGQGTRLTVV.

The V call is TRBV19, the J call TRBJ2-3; 7 positions agree with TRBD2. V lost 4 bases and J lost 4; bases outside the gene matches: 8. The CDR3 runs 15 residues. Per the germline V gene, CDR1 is LNHDA and CDR2 is SQIVND (reference sequence). This CDR3 is CASSREATSSDTQYF. The CDR3 region has the DNA TGTGCCAGTAGTAGGGAGGCGACTAGCTCAGATACGCAGTATTTT.

V gene TRBV27 combines with J gene TRBJ1-1, with 8 positions matching TRBD1. Germline V gene data show CDR1 as MNHEY and CDR2 as SMNVEV (reference sequence). The V segment lost 6 bases and the J segment 4 bases; nucleotides outside the gene matches: 10. The CDR3 spans 15 residues. The CDR3, as DNA: TGTGCCAGCAGGATACAGGGGGGGTCGTTCACTGAAGCTTTCTTT. This codes for CASRIQGGSFTEAFF.